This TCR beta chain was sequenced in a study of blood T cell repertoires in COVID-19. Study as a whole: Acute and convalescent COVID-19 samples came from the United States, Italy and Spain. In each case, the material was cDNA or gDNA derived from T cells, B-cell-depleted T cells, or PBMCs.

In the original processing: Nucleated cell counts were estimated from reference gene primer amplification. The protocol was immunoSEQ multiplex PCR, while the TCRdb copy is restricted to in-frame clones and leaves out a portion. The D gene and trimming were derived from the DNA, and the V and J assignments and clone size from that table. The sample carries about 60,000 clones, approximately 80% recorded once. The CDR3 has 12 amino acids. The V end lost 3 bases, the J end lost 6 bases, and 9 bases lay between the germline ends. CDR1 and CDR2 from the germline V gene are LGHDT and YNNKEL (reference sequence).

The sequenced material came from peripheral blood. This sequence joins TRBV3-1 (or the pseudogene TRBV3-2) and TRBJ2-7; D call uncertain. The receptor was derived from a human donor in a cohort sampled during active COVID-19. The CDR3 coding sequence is TGTGCCAGCAGCCAGGGCCCTCGCGAGCAGTACTTC. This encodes CASSQGPREQYF.